This entry concerns a single TCR beta chain. This record comes from a study of patients and donors after allogeneic stem cell transplantation. TCRdb redid the calling of the RT-PCR reads with MiXCR, one entry per CDR3 protein. The sample includes roughly 960,000 distinct CDR3 sequences, about 20% of them seen just once. Germline V gene data show CDR1 as KGHSH and CDR2 as LQKENI. CDR3 length: 14 residues. V gave up 5 bases and J gave up 4 bases; unmatched junction bases: 4. The clonotype comes from a human donor who was either an allogeneic HSCT recipient or a stem cell or donor lymphocyte infusion donor (not recorded which). It is not recorded whose cells these are; they may come from a transplant donor. Sequences were obtained from blood, either unsorted or a sorted T cell fraction (not recorded which). The rearrangement joins TRBV18 to TRBJ2-3, with TRBD2 matching over 9 bases. The DNA for the CDR3 is TGTGCCAGCTCAACGATAGCGGGAGCAGATACGCAGTATTTT. It encodes CASSTIAGADTQYF.